This entry describes one T cell receptor (beta chain). The same CDR3 arises from other DNA sequences in this sample as well. Libraries were prepared by immunoSEQ multiplex PCR; TCRdb keeps only in-frame clonotypes and omits some of them. The data show more than 2,000,000 clones, 90% to 95% seen once. The CDR3 is 14 residues long. CDR1 and CDR2 from the germline V gene are MGHDK and SYGVNS. After removal of 6 bases from V and 4 bases from J, the junction contained 6 bases not matched to a gene. The source of the sample is a study of shared clonotypes between healthy human individuals. The J gene is TRBJ1-1, the V gene TRBV25-1, with 9 bases identical to TRBD1. The sample consisted of naive CD4+ T cells from PBMCs. Subset indicated: CD45RA+ positively selected. The origin of this receptor is a man aged 18-30 years in good health. Some clones in this sample may be carry-over from other donors' samples. The CDR3 coding sequence is TGTGCCAGCAGCGAAACAGGGGGCGGCACTGAAGCTTTCTTT. Protein product: CASSETGGGTEAFF.